This T cell receptor (beta chain) was found in a study of blood T cell repertoires in COVID-19. Overall study: In each case, the material was cDNA or gDNA derived from T cells, B-cell-depleted T cells, or PBMCs.

Per germline, CDR1 LNHDA and CDR2 SQIVND (reference sequence). The CDR3 spans 15 residues. Trimming at V came to 7 bases and at J to 9 bases, leaving 10 bases not matched to a gene. Source study methods: Estimated nucleated cell counts came from reference gene primer amplification. Data came from immunoSEQ multiplex PCR; TCRdb stores just in-frame clones and leaves some out. V, J and clone size are those of that table, while D and trimming were read from the DNA. The repertoire holds fewer than 350,000 clones, 87% seen once, with approximately 9.3% in the top ten. The clonotype originates from a man between 25 and 39 years old with COVID-19, enrolled during active disease. J is TRBJ2-1 and V is TRBV19; TRBD2 agrees at 12 bases. Sequencing used peripheral blood. The CDR3 DNA reads as TGTGCCAGTACCATGACTAGCGGGAGATTTGGTGAGCAGTTCTTC. Protein sequence: CASTMTSGRFGEQFF.